What follows is one T cell receptor beta chain and its context. A junction end diverges from the germline sequence, so it may reflect a read error. These data belong to a study of blood T cell repertoires in COVID-19. The CDR3 covers 14 residues. Germline lookup yields CDR1 DFQATT and CDR2 SNEGSKA (reference sequence). Assay: immunoSEQ multiplex PCR; the TCRdb copy retains only in-frame clones and omits some. This sample has roughly 200,000 clones; about 84% occur once, and the top ten carry about 8%. The gene calls are TRBV20-1 and TRBJ2-7, with TRBD1 matching over 8 bases. This receptor was identified in a woman older than 75 with acute or convalescent COVID-19. Input material: peripheral blood. The CDR3 DNA sequence: TGCAGCGCTAGTGGGCAGGGGGCCAGCCACGAGCAGTACTTC. The encoded protein is CSASGQGASHEQYF.